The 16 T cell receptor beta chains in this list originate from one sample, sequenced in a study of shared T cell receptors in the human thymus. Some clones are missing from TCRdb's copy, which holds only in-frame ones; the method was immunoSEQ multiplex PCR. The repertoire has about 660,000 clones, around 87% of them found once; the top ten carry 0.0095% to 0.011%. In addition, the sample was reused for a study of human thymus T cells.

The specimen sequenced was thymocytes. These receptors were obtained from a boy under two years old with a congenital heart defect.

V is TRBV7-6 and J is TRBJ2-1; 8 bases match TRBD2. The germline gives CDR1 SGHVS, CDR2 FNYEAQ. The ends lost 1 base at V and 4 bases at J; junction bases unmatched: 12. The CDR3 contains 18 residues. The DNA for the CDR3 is TGTGCCAGCAGCTTAGGGAGAGTCTGGACTAGCCGTTACAATGAGCAGTTCTTC. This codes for CASSLGRVWTSRYNEQFF.

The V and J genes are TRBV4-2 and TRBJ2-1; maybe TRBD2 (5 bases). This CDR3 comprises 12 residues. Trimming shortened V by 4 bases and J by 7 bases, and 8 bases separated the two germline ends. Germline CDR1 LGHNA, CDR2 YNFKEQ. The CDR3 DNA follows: TGTGCCAGCAGCCTACTAGGAAATGAGCAGTTCTTC. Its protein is CASSLLGNEQFF.

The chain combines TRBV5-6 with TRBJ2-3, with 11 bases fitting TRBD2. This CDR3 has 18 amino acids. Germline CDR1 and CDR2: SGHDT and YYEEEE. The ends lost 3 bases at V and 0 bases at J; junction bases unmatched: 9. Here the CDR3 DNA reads TGTGCCAGCAGCTACTACCCGACTAGCGGGGATAGCACAGATACGCAGTATTTT. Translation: CASSYYPTSGDSTDTQYF.

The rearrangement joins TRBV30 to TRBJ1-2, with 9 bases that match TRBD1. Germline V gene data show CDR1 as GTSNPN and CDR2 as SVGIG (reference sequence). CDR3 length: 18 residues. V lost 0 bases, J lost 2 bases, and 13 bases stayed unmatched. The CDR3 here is CAWSVWPTGGSVNYGYTF. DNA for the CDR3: TGTGCCTGGAGTGTATGGCCAACAGGGGGCAGCGTGAACTATGGCTACACCTTC.

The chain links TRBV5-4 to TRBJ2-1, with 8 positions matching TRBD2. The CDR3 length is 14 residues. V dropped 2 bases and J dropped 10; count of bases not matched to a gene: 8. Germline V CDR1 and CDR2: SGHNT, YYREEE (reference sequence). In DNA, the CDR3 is TGTGCCAGCAGCTTTGACTCCCCGGGGGGGGAGCAGTTCTTC. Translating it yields CASSFDSPGGEQFF.

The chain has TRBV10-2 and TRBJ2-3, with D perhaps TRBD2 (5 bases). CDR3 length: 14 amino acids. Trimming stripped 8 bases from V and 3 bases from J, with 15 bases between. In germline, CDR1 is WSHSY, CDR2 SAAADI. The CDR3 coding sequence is TGCGCCAGCGGCCCGGAGGAGAAGACAGATACGCAGTATTTT. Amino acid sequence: CASGPEEKTDTQYF.

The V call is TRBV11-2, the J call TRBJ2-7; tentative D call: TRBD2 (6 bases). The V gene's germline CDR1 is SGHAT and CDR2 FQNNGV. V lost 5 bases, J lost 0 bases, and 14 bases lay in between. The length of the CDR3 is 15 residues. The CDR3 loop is CASSTRSGISYEQYF. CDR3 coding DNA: TGTGCCAGCAGCACTCGTAGCGGAATCTCCTACGAGCAGTACTTC.

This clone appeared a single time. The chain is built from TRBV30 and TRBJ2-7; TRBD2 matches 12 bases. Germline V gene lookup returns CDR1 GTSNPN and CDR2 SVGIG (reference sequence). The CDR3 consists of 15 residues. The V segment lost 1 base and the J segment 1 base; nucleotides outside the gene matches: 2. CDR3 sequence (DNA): TGTGCCTGGAGTGGTCTAGCGGGAGGGTCCTACGAGCAGTACTTC. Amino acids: CAWSGLAGGSYEQYF.

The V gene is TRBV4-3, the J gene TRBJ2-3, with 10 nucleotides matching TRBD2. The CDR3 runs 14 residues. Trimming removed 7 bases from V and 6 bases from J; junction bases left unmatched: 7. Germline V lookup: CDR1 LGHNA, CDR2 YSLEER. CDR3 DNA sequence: TGCGCCAGCACGAGCGGGAGGGCCAAGGATACGCAGTATTTT. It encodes CASTSGRAKDTQYF.

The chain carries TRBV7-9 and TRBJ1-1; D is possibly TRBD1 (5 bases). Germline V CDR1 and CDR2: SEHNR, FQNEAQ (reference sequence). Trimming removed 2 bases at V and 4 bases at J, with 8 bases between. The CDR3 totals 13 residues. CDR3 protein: CASSLSRATEAFF. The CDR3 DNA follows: TGTGCCAGCAGCTTAAGCAGGGCCACTGAAGCTTTCTTT.

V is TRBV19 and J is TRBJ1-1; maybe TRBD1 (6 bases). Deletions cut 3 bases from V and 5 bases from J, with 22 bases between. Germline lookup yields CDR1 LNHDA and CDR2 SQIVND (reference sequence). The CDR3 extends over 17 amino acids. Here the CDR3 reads CASSIAEDRSVWTEAFF. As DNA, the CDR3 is TGTGCCAGTAGTATTGCCGAAGACAGGTCTGTATGGACTGAAGCTTTCTTT.

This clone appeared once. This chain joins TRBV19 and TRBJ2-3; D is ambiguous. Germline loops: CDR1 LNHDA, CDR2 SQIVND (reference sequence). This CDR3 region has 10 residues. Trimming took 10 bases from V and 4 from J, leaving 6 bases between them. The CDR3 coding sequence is TGTGCCACCCGAGCAGATACGCAGTATTTT. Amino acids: CATRADTQYF.

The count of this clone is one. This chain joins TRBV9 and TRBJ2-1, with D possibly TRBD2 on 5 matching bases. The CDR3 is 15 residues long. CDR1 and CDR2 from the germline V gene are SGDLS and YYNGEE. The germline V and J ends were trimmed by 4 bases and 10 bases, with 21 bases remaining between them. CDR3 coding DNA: TGTGCCAGCAGCCCCCGGAGCGGTTTCTCGTGGGAGCAGTTCTTC. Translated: CASSPRSGFSWEQFF.

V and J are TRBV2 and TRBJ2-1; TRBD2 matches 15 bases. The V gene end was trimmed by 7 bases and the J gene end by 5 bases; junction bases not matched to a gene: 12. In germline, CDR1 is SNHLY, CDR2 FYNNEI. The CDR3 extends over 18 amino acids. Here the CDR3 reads CASTLRGTSGRSDNEQFF. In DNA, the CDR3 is TGTGCCAGCACCCTAAGGGGGACTAGCGGGAGGAGCGACAATGAGCAGTTCTTC.

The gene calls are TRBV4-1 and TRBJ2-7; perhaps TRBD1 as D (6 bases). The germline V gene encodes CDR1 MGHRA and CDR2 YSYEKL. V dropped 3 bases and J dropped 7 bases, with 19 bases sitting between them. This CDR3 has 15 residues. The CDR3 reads CASSQRTVSTEEQYF. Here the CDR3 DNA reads TGCGCCAGCAGCCAGAGGACAGTTTCTACTGAGGAGCAGTACTTC.

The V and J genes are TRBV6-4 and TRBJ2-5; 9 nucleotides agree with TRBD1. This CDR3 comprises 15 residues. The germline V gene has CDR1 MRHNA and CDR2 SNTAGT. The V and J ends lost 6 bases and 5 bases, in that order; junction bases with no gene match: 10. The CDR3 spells CASRMTGTGIETQYF. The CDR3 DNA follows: TGTGCCAGCAGGATGACCGGGACAGGGATCGAGACCCAGTACTTC.